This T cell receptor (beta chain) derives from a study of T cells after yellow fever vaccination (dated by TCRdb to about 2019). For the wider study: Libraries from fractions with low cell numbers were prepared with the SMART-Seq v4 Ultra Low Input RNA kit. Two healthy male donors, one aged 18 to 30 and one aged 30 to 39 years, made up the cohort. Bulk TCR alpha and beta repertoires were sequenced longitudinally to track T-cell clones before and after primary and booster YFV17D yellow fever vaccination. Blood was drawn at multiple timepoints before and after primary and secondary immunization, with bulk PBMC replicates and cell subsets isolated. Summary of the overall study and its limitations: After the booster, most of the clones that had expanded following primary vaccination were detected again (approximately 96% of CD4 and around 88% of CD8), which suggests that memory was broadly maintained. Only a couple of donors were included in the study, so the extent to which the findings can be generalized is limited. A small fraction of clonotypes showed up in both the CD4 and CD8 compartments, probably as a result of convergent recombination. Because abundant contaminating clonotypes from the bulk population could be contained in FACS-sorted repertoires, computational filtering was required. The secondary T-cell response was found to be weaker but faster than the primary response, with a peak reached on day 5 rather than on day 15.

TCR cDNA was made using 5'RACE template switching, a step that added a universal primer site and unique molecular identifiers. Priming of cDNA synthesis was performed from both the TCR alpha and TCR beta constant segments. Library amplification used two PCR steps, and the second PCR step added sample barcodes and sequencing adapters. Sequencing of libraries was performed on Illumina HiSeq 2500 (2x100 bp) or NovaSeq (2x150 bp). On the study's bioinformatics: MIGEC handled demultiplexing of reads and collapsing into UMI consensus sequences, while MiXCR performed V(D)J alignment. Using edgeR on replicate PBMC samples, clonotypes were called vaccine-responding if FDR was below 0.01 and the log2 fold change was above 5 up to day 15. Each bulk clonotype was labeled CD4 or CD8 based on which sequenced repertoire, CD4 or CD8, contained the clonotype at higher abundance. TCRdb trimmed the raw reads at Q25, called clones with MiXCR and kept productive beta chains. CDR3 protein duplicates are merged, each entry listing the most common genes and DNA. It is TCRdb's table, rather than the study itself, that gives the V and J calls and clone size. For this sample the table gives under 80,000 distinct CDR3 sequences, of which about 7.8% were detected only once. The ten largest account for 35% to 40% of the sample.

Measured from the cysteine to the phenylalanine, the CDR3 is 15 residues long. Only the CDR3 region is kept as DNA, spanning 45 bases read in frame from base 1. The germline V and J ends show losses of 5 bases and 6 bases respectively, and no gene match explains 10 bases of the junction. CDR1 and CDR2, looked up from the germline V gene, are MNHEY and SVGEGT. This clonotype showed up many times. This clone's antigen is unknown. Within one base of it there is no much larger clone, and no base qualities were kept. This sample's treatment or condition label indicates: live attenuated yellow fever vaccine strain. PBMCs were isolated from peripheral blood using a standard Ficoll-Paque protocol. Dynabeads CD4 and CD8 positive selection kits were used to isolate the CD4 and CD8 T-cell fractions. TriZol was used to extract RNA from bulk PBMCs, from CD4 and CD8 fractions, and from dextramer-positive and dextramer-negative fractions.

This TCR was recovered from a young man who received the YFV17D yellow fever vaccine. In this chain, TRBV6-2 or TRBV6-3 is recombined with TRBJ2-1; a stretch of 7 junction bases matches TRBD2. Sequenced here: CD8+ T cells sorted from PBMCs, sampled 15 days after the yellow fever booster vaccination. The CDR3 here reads CASSLVVAGVNEQFF. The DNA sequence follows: TGTGCCAGCAGTCTCGTAGTAGCGGGTGTCAATGAGCAGTTCTTC.